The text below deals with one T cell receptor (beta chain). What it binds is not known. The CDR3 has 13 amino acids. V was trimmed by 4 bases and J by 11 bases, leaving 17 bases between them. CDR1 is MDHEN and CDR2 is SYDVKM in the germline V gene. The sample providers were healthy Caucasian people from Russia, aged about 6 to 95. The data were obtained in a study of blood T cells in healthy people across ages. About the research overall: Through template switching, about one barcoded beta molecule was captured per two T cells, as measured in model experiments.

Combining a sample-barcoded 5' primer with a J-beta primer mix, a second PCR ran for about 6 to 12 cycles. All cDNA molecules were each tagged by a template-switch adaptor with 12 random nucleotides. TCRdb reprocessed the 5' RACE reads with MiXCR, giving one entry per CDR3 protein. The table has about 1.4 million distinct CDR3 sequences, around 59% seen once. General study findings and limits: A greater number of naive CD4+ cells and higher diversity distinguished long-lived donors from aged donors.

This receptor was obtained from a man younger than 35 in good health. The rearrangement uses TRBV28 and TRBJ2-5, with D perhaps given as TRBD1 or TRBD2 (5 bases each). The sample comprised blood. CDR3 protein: CASSWTSREKQYF. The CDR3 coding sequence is TGTGCCAGCAGTTGGACTTCCAGGGAAAAGCAGTACTTC.